There are a few counts of the clone carrying this T cell receptor beta chain. Antigen unknown. With V trimmed by 6 bases and J by 2 bases, 8 bases remained unmatched. The CDR3 contains 16 residues. Germline V CDR1 and CDR2: LNHDA, SQIVND (reference sequence). The data were produced by immunoSEQ multiplex PCR, yet TCRdb's version contains in-frame clones alone and is incomplete. The sample holds tens of thousands of clones; about 89% are singletons and the top ten take about 5%. The analysis combined second doses at about 4 or about 12 weeks. This sample was included in a study of T cell responses to AZD1222 COVID-19 vaccine. Study results and caveats: At baseline, seropositivity was found in only a handful of AZD1222 recipients.

The TCR originated in an adult who received the AZD1222 COVID-19 vaccine. Sample: peripheral blood, taken 28 days after the second AZD1222 dose. The chain recombines TRBV19 with TRBJ1-4; 8 bases are a match to TRBD1. The CDR3 DNA sequence: TGTGCCAGTAGCCGCAACAGGGGGTCGACTAATGAAAAACTGTTTTTT. It specifies CASSRNRGSTNEKLFF.